This TCR beta chain was sequenced for a study of T cell responses to AZD1222 COVID-19 vaccine. In germline, CDR1 is SGHNT, CDR2 YENEEA. After removal of 0 bases from V and 3 bases from J, the junction contained 4 bases not matched to a gene. This CDR3 is built from 15 residues. Profiled with immunoSEQ multiplex PCR; TCRdb holds only in-frame clones, not every one. The data contain tens of thousands of clones, 80% to 90% of them singletons. This clonotype originated in an adult who received the AZD1222 COVID-19 vaccine. Specimen: peripheral blood, collected 28 days after the second AZD1222 dose. The genes are TRBV11-3 and TRBJ2-7, with 8 bases matching TRBD1. In DNA, the CDR3 is TGTGCCAGCAGCTTAGAGTCTGGACAGGGCTACGAGCAGTACTTC. It codes for CASSLESGQGYEQYF.